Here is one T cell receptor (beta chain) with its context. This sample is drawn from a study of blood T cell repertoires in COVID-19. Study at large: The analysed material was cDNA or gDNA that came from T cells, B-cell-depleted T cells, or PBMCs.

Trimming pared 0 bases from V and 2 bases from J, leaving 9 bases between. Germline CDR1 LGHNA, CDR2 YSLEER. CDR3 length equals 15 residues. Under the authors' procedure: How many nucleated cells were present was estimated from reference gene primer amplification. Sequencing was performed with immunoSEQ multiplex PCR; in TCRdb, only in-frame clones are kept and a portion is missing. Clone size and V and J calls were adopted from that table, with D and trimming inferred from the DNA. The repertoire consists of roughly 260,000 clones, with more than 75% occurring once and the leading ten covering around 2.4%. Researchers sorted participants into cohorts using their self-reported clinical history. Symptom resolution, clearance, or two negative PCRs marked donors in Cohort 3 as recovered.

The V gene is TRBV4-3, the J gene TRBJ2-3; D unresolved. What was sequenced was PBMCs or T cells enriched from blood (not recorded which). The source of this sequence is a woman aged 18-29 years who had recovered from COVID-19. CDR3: CASSQELKPTDTQYF. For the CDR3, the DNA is TGCGCCAGCAGCCAAGAACTAAAGCCCACAGATACGCAGTATTTT.